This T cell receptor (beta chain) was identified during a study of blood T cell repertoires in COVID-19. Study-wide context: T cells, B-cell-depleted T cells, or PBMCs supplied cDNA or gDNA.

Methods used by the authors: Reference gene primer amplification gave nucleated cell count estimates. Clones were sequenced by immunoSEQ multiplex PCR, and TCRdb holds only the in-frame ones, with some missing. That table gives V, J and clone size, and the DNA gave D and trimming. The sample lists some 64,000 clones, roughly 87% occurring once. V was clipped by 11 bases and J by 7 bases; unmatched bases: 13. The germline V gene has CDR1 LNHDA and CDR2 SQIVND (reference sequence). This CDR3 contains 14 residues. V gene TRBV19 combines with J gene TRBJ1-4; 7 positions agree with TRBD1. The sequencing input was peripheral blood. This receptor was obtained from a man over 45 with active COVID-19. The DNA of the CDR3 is TGTGCCTCCCAACTGTCTAGGGGGCCTGAAAAACTGTTTTTT. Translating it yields CASQLSRGPEKLFF.